These 32 T cell receptor beta chains share one sample of origin, sequenced in a study of blood T cells in healthy people across ages. Through a sample-barcoded 5' primer and a J-beta primer mix, a second PCR was run for about 6 to 11 cycles. TCRdb fed the 5' RACE reads into MiXCR, producing one record per CDR3 protein. The sample includes some 1,800,000 distinct CDR3 sequences, 39% of them seen just once. Sequencing used blood. The receptors stem from a human donor in good health.

This clonotype showed up just a few times. CDR3 amino acids: CASILSGASYEQYF. The CDR3 DNA sequence: TGTGCCAGCATCCTGAGCGGGGCGTCATACGAGCAGTACTTC. The chain couples TRBV28 to TRBJ2-4; 7 bases are shared with TRBD2. The J call could be wrong; TRBJ2-7 is a better fit for the DNA end. This CDR3 region has 14 residues. In germline, CDR1 is MDHEN, CDR2 SYDVKM.

The chain employs TRBV5-1 and TRBJ1-2; D not resolved. The CDR3 covers 15 residues. Trimming left V 6 bases short and J 5 bases short, with 20 bases between. Germline V gene lookup returns CDR1 SGHRS and CDR2 YFSETQ. CDR3 bases: TGCGCCAGCAACCTATTATCCGGGCGAGGGTATGGCTACACCTTC. It is translated as CASNLLSGRGYGYTF.

This chain uses TRBV12-3 or TRBV12-4 with TRBJ1-2; D gene uncertain. CDR3 length: 16 amino acids. V lost 3 bases, J lost 2 bases, and 16 bases lay in between. For the CDR3, the DNA is TGTGCCAGCAGTTTGATCTCGGCCGCCACGAACTATGGCTACACCTTC. Protein sequence: CASSLISAATNYGYTF.

This clonotype came up once. CDR3 sequence: CAVGPSVRNDGELFF. CDR3 DNA sequence: TGTGCCGTTGGCCCCTCAGTTAGGAATGACGGGGAGCTGTTTTTT. The chain carries TRBV10-3 and TRBJ2-2; D uncertain. The CDR3 has 15 residues. Germline values: CDR1 ENHRY, CDR2 SYGVKD. V gave up 11 bases and J gave up 7 bases, with 23 bases separating them.

This chain links TRBV29-1 with TRBJ2-3, with TRBD1 matching 8 bases. Per germline, CDR1 SQVTM and CDR2 ANQGSEA. V was pared by 6 bases and J by 1 base, with 6 bases of the junction left unmatched. This CDR3 has 14 residues. CDR3 loop: CSVDTTGGTDTQYF. CDR3 nucleotide sequence: TGCAGCGTCGATACGACAGGGGGCACAGATACGCAGTATTTT.

The V gene is TRBV4-3, the J gene TRBJ2-1, with 11 nucleotides matching TRBD2. The germline CDR1 and CDR2 sequences are LGHNA and YSLEER. Losses at the gene ends were 0 bases for V and 8 bases for J; bases not matched to a gene: 15. CDR3 size: 19 residues. CDR3 nucleotides: TGCGCCAGCAGCCAAGATGGGGCTAGCGGGGGGTTATTGAGGGATGAGCAGTTCTTC. This translates into CASSQDGASGGLLRDEQFF.

This clonotype was counted a few times. The rearrangement links TRBV29-1 to TRBJ1-4, with TRBD1 matching over 10 bases. Looked up from germline, CDR1 is SQVTM and CDR2 is ANQGSEA. The CDR3 covers 13 residues. Germline trimming cut 7 bases from V and 7 bases from J; bases unmatched to any gene: 6. The CDR3 DNA follows: TGCAGCGCCAAGACAGGGGGCGGTGAAAAACTGTTTTTT. This codes for CSAKTGGGEKLFF.

This chain uses TRBV5-5 with TRBJ1-4; 7 nucleotides match TRBD1. CDR1 and CDR2 (germline): SGHKS, YYEKEE (reference sequence). Trimming at V came to 1 base and at J to 2 bases, leaving 5 bases not matched to a gene. The CDR3 contains 16 residues. In DNA, the CDR3 is TGTGCCAGCAGCTTGAAACAGGGGTGGACTAATGAAAAACTGTTTTTT. Protein sequence: CASSLKQGWTNEKLFF.

This clonotype was counted many times. V gene TRBV29-1 combines with J gene TRBJ2-3; 9 nucleotides line up with TRBD2. This CDR3 is built from 15 residues. V trimming: 7 bases; J trimming: 4 bases; junction bases outside the gene matches: 12. Germline CDR1 and CDR2: SQVTM and ANQGSEA. CDR3 sequence: CSAAVSGGVPDTQYF. The CDR3 region has the DNA TGCAGCGCTGCGGTTAGCGGGGGAGTTCCAGATACGCAGTATTTT.

The sample holds a few counts of this clonotype. The chain combines TRBV28 with TRBJ2-5, with D perhaps TRBD2 (5 bases). CDR1 and CDR2 (germline): MDHEN, SYDVKM. Trimming pared 7 bases from V and 7 bases from J, leaving 13 bases between. The CDR3 is 12 amino acids. CDR3 nucleotide sequence: TGTGCCAGCACCGGGTCCGCGGGGACCCAGTACTTC. Amino acids: CASTGSAGTQYF.

This clonotype was detected a few times. V usage is TRBV29-1 and J usage is TRBJ1-5; D gene unclear. V lost 5 bases to trimming and J lost 7 bases, with 3 bases between them. The CDR3 has 9 residues. Germline loops: CDR1 SQVTM, CDR2 ANQGSEA. DNA of the CDR3: TGCAGCGTTAAACAGCCCCAGCATTTT. It yields the protein CSVKQPQHF.

This clonotype has only one observation. This may be a read error: a much more frequent sequence differs by one nucleotide. The chain recombines TRBV4-2 with TRBJ1-2, with D perhaps TRBD1 (6 bases). This CDR3 has 15 residues. CDR1 and CDR2 from the germline V gene are LGHNA and YNFKEQ. In DNA form, the CDR3 reads TGTGCCAACAGCCAAACAGGGAGGTGGGGCTATGGCTACACCTTC. Residues: CANSQTGRWGYGYTF.

The CDR3 region has the DNA TGCGCCAGCAGCTTGGCCTTTGGACAGGGTTACAATGAGCAGTTCTTC. It yields the protein CASSLAFGQGYNEQFF. The chain links TRBV5-1 to TRBJ2-1; 8 bases are shared with TRBD1. The CDR3 loop spans 16 amino acids. Trimming cost V 0 bases and J 4 bases; bases outside gene matches: 6. The germline CDR1 and CDR2 sequences are SGHRS and YFSETQ.

In its sample, this clonotype was seen many times. The rearrangement joins TRBV7-2 to TRBJ2-4, with 7 bases identical to TRBD1. The germline gives CDR1 SGHTA, CDR2 FQGNSA. The J segment lost 9 bases and the V segment lost 2 bases, leaving 10 bases of the junction unmatched. The length of the CDR3 is 15 residues. The CDR3 DNA reads TGTGCCAGCAGCTTATCTGACAGGGCATCTCTCATTCAGTACTTC. Encoded protein: CASSLSDRASLIQYF.

The chain carries TRBV7-6 and TRBJ2-2, with 9 positions matching TRBD1. CDR3 size: 15 residues. The V gene's germline CDR1 is SGHVS and CDR2 FNYEAQ. Losses at the gene ends were 4 bases for V and 8 bases for J; bases not matched to a gene: 8. CDR3 DNA: TGTGCCAGCAGCTCCTACGGGACAGGGAGGGGGGAGCTGTTTTTT. It encodes CASSSYGTGRGELFF.

The chain has TRBV29-1 and TRBJ2-7; 7 positions agree with TRBD1. The CDR3 sequence is 15 residues long. V lost 8 bases, J lost 3 bases, and 16 bases stayed unmatched. CDR1 SQVTM and CDR2 ANQGSEA come from the germline V gene. The CDR3 reads CSMGYVGRQGYEQYF. The CDR3 DNA reads as TGCAGCATGGGGTATGTTGGACGACAGGGCTACGAGCAGTACTTC.

In its sample, this clonotype was seen once. The chain couples TRBV4-2 to TRBJ2-3; weak D call: TRBD2 (6 bases). V dropped 3 bases and J dropped 1 base, with 17 bases sitting between them. The CDR3 covers 17 residues. CDR1 is LGHNA, CDR2 YNFKEQ, per germline. CDR3 region: CASSQGRRGARTDTQYF. The CDR3, as DNA: TGTGCCAGCAGCCAGGGTAGACGCGGGGCCCGCACAGATACGCAGTATTTT.

Only a few counts were recorded for this clonotype. The gene calls are TRBV20-1 and TRBJ2-3, with a possible D match to TRBD1 (5 bases). The ends were cut back, 1 base at V and 1 base at J, with 12 bases in the middle. The length of the CDR3 is 15 residues. Per the germline V gene, CDR1 is DFQATT and CDR2 is SNEGSKA (reference sequence). The CDR3 bases are TGCAGTGCTAGAGTGCCGGACACAGGCACAGATACGCAGTATTTT. This sequence encodes CSARVPDTGTDTQYF.

This chain uses TRBV12-3 or TRBV12-4 with TRBJ2-3; a weak D match, TRBD2 (7 bases). Trimming stripped 6 bases from V and 2 bases from J, with 15 bases between. The CDR3 has 15 amino acids. The CDR3 spells CASREGGWNTDTQYF. The CDR3 nucleotides read TGTGCCAGCAGGGAGGGGGGGTGGAACACAGATACGCAGTATTTT.

The chain joins TRBV27 to TRBJ1-2; D uncertain. CDR3 length: 15 amino acids. Per the germline V gene, CDR1 is MNHEY and CDR2 is SMNVEV (reference sequence). V gave up 4 bases and J gave up 1 base, with 13 bases separating them. CDR3 sequence reads: CASSSGRQLNYGYTF. The CDR3 DNA is TGTGCCAGCAGTTCAGGCAGACAACTTAACTATGGCTACACCTTC.

This clonotype appeared a few times. The chain employs TRBV5-5 and TRBJ2-1; no firm D call. The CDR3 is 13 amino acids. V was pared by 1 base and J by 5 bases, with 7 bases between. CDR1 and CDR2 from the germline V gene are SGHKS and YYEKEE (reference sequence). CDR3 amino acids: CASSLSTDNEQFF. The CDR3 DNA follows: TGTGCCAGCAGCTTGAGTACAGACAATGAGCAGTTCTTC.

This clonotype was recorded a few times. This chain uses TRBV29-1 with TRBJ1-2; D is unclear. The germline gives CDR1 SQVTM, CDR2 ANQGSEA. CDR3 size: 12 residues. Deletions cut 3 bases from V and 8 bases from J, with 13 bases between. In nucleotides, the CDR3 is TGCAGCGTTGAGGTCAGGTTCGGGGGCTACACCTTC. Translated, it gives CSVEVRFGGYTF.

In its sample, this clonotype was seen many times. V usage is TRBV5-6 and J usage is TRBJ1-2, with 7 bases fitting TRBD1. J gave up 4 bases and V 5 bases, and 5 bases lay outside the gene matches. This CDR3 contains 13 residues. Germline loops: CDR1 SGHDT, CDR2 YYEEEE. The CDR3 loop reads CASSLRDSYGYTF. Here the CDR3 DNA reads TGTGCCAGCAGTTTACGGGACAGCTATGGCTACACCTTC.

This clonotype turned up a few times. This chain links TRBV18 with TRBJ2-7; TRBD2 aligns across 8 bases. V trimming: 3 bases; J trimming: 3 bases; junction bases outside the gene matches: 4. The CDR3 runs to 14 residues. Germline values: CDR1 KGHSH, CDR2 LQKENI. The CDR3 nucleotides are TGTGCCAGCTCACCCTCGGGACTAGTCTACGAGCAGTACTTC. Its protein product is CASSPSGLVYEQYF.

This clonotype was counted a few times. A read error may account for a junction end that differs from germline. The V call is TRBV20-1, the J call TRBJ1-5; the D gene is possibly TRBD1 (5 bases). Germline V gene sequence: CDR1 DFQATT, CDR2 SNEGSKA (reference sequence). This CDR3 region has 15 residues. The CDR3 DNA is TGCAGTGCTCCGGGCGGTCGAGGGACGAATCGGCCCCAGCATTTT. It translates to CSAPGGRGTNRPQHF.

The chain carries TRBV12-3 or TRBV12-4 and TRBJ1-2; TRBD1 agrees at 11 bases. Trimming removed 6 bases from V and 6 bases from J; junction bases left unmatched: 15. The CDR3 has 17 residues. This CDR3 is CASSPGQGAPYSDGYTF. The CDR3 DNA sequence: TGTGCCAGCAGCCCCGGACAGGGGGCCCCCTATTCCGATGGCTACACCTTC.

The chain combines TRBV24-1 with TRBJ2-1, with D perhaps TRBD1 (6 bases). V was cut by 2 bases and J by 0 bases, with 13 bases left in between. This CDR3 region has 17 residues. Germline lookup yields CDR1 KGHDR and CDR2 SFDVKD. CDR3 coding DNA: TGTGCCACCAGTGATTCCGGTTGGACAGACTCCTACAATGAGCAGTTCTTC. Protein product: CATSDSGWTDSYNEQFF.

The V and J genes are TRBV29-1 and TRBJ1-2, with TRBD1 matching over 8 bases. The CDR3 totals 12 residues. Germline V gene data show CDR1 as SQVTM and CDR2 as ANQGSEA. Unmatched junction bases numbered 4, after V lost 6 bases and J lost 4 bases. The CDR3 region is CSVGTGTYGYTF. The CDR3 region has the DNA TGCAGCGTGGGGACAGGCACCTATGGCTACACCTTC.

V usage is TRBV7-6 and J usage is TRBJ2-7; 8 nucleotides align to TRBD1. The J segment lost 4 bases and the V segment lost 5 bases, leaving 13 bases of the junction unmatched. Germline V CDR1 and CDR2: SGHVS, FNYEAQ. This CDR3 has 16 amino acids. The CDR3 DNA sequence: TGTGCCAGCAGCCCGAGTCCCGGGACAGGCTTTTACGAGCAGTACTTC. This encodes CASSPSPGTGFYEQYF. Full variable domain (outside the CDR3, taken from reference TRBV7-6 and TRBJ2-7): GAGVSQSPRYKVTKRGQDVALRCDPISGHVSLYWYRQALGQGPEFLTYFNYEAQQDKSGLPNDRFSAERPEGSISTLTIQRTEQRDSAMYRCASSPSPGTGFYEQYFGPGTRLTVT.

As to this clonotype: The CDR3 does not end in the conserved phenylalanine or tryptophan, so this is likely a read error. The chain carries TRBV4-1 and TRBJ2-1; the match to TRBD1 covers 11 bases. Losses at the gene ends were 5 bases for V and 4 bases for J; bases not matched to a gene: 1. Germline V gives CDR1 MGHRA, CDR2 YSYEKL. This CDR3 contains 14 residues. The CDR3 DNA follows: TGCGCCAGCAGCTGGGACAGGGGGTACAATGAGCAGTTCTTA. Amino acid sequence: CASSWDRGYNEQFL.

V usage is TRBV29-1 and J usage is TRBJ2-3, with 8 bases lining up with TRBD2. The CDR3 loop spans 17 amino acids. Germline loops: CDR1 SQVTM, CDR2 ANQGSEA. Trimming took 3 bases from V and 3 from J; bases not matched to a gene: 14. CDR3 loop: CSVDSSGRKIGTDTQYF. The CDR3 region has the DNA TGCAGCGTTGATTCGAGCGGGAGAAAAATAGGGACAGATACGCAGTATTTT.

The rearrangement joins TRBV24-1 to TRBJ2-7; D gene ambiguous. V lost 9 bases, J lost 1 base, and 18 bases lay in between. The germline CDR1 and CDR2 sequences are KGHDR and SFDVKD. The CDR3 is 15 residues long. The DNA for the CDR3 is TGTGCCACCTACCCCATGGCAAGGGATTCCTACGAGCAGTACTTC. Protein product: CATYPMARDSYEQYF.